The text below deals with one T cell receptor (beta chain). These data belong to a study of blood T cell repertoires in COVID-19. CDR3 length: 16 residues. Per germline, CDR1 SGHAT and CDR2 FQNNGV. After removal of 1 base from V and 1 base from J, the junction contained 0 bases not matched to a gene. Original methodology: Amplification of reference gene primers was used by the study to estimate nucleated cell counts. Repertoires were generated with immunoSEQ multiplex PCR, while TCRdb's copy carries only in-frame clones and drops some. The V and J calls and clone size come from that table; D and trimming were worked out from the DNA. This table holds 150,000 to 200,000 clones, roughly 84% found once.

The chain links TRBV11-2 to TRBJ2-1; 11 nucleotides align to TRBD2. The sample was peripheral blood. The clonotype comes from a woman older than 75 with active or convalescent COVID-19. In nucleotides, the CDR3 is TGTGCCAGCAGCTTAGGACTAGCGGGATCCTACAATGAGCAGTTCTTC. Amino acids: CASSLGLAGSYNEQFF. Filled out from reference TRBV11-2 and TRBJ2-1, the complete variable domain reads EAGVAQSPRYKIIEKRQSVAFWCNPISGHATLYWYQQILGQGPKLLIQFQNNGVVDDSQLPKDRFSAERLKGVDSTLKIQPAKLEDSAVYLCASSLGLAGSYNEQFFGPGTRLTVL.